Listed below are T cell receptor beta chains from one sample, sequenced in a study of blood T cell repertoires in COVID-19. Sequenced by immunoSEQ multiplex PCR; TCRdb stores in-frame clones only, minus some. This table holds around 170,000 clones, around two thirds found once. Sequencing was done on a sample of peripheral blood. Every receptor here comes from a woman aged 80 or older with acute or convalescent COVID-19. Each CDR3 is given with its conserved first and last residue. Each record gives: clone size, D gene, CDR3 length, V gene, J gene, CDR3 protein, CDR3 DNA. A D gene is named only where the DNA matches it firmly. Expanded clones are given a class, and other clones once, few, many or no size at all.

NA	NA	14	TRBV7-6	TRBJ2-7	CASSFFRASGEQYF	TGTGCCAGCAGCTTCTTCCGCGCGTCGGGCGAGCAGTACTTC
NA	NA	15	TRBV5-1	TRBJ1-4	CASSLGAATNEKLFF	TGCGCCAGCAGCTTGGGGGCTGCAACTAATGAAAAACTGTTTTTT
NA	NA	15	TRBV3-1/TRBV3-2	TRBJ2-3	CASTPQRSSTDTQYF	TGTGCCAGCACCCCTCAAAGGAGTAGCACAGATACGCAGTATTTT
few	TRBD1	16	TRBV3-1/TRBV3-2	TRBJ1-2	CASSHPSTGSDYGYTF	TGTGCCAGCAGCCACCCATCGACAGGGAGTGACTATGGCTACACCTTC
NA	TRBD1	14	TRBV4-3	TRBJ2-5	CASSLQGAGETQYF	TGCGCCAGCAGCCTCCAGGGGGCGGGAGAGACCCAGTACTTC
NA	NA	13	TRBV6-5	TRBJ2-7	CASRIGEENEQYF	TGTGCCAGCAGGATCGGGGAGGAAAACGAGCAGTACTTC
once	NA	13	TRBV5-1	TRBJ2-7	CASSRRDLGEQYF	TGCGCCAGCAGCCGGAGGGATCTCGGCGAGCAGTACTTC
once	NA	15	TRBV28	TRBJ2-5	CASRYQTGKEETQYF	TGTGCCAGCAGATATCAAACAGGGAAGGAAGAGACCCAGTACTTC
NA	TRBD1	16	TRBV30	TRBJ1-6	CAWSVPQGAWYSPLHF	TGTGCCTGGAGTGTACCACAGGGGGCTTGGTATTCACCCCTCCACTTT
NA	TRBD1	20	TRBV3-1/TRBV3-2	TRBJ1-1	CASRWDRGSPFELPSTEAFF	TGTGCCAGCAGGTGGGACAGGGGTTCCCCATTCGAGCTTCCGAGCACTGAAGCTTTCTTT
NA	NA	11	TRBV29-1	TRBJ1-2	CSVGRDGGYTF	TGCAGCGTTGGACGGGATGGTGGCTACACCTTC
NA	TRBD2	18	TRBV27	TRBJ2-2	CASSLYLTSGSNTGELFF	TGTGCCAGCAGTTTATACCTTACTAGCGGTTCGAACACCGGGGAGCTGTTTTTT
NA	NA	18	TRBV18	TRBJ2-5	CASSPSVKQFQGQETQYF	TGTGCCAGCTCACCATCGGTTAAACAGTTCCAGGGCCAAGAGACCCAGTACTTC
NA	TRBD2	16	TRBV7-8	TRBJ2-7	CASSRVGSGRAYEQYF	TGTGCCAGCAGCCGAGTCGGAAGCGGGAGGGCCTACGAGCAGTACTTC
few	TRBD2	18	TRBV2	TRBJ2-2	CASSGGSGRALDTGELFF	TGTGCCAGCAGTGGTGGTAGCGGGAGGGCCCTGGACACCGGGGAGCTGTTTTTT
once	TRBD2	18	TRBV27	TRBJ2-1	CASNGGIKRGISYNEQFF	TGTGCCAGCAATGGTGGTATCAAGCGGGGGATCTCCTACAATGAGCAGTTCTTC
NA	TRBD2	16	TRBV4-1	TRBJ2-7	CASSQGPAGESYEQYF	TGCGCCAGCAGCCAAGGCCCAGCGGGAGAGTCCTACGAGCAGTACTTC
NA	NA	14	TRBV18	TRBJ1-1	CASSPSALNTEAFF	TGTGCCAGCTCACCAAGCGCCCTAAACACTGAAGCTTTCTTT
NA	NA	12	TRBV24-1	TRBJ2-3	CATSDSENTQYF	TGTGCCACCAGTGATTCCGAGAATACGCAGTATTTT
NA	NA	14	TRBV28	TRBJ1-6	CASSSTAPGEPLHF	TGTGCCAGCAGTTCGACAGCCCCGGGCGAACCCCTCCACTTT
NA	TRBD1	15	TRBV19	TRBJ2-5	CASSSSFGQEETQYF	TGTGCCAGTAGTTCCTCCTTTGGACAGGAAGAGACCCAGTACTTC
NA	TRBD1	14	TRBV6-5	TRBJ1-3	CASREGASGNTIYF	TGTGCCAGCAGGGAGGGGGCCTCTGGAAACACCATATATTTT
NA	TRBD1	17	TRBV28	TRBJ1-4	CASSHRQGARSGEKLFF	TGTGCCAGCAGCCATCGACAGGGGGCTCGCTCGGGTGAAAAACTGTTTTTT
NA	TRBD1	15	TRBV6-5	TRBJ1-3	CASSTRQGGGNTIYF	TGTGCCAGCAGTACGAGACAGGGGGGTGGAAACACCATATATTTT
NA	NA	15	TRBV3-1/TRBV3-2	TRBJ1-5	CASSQDHTYNQPQHF	TGTGCCAGCAGCCAAGATCACACATACAATCAGCCCCAGCATTTT
NA	NA	15	TRBV20-1	TRBJ1-4	CSASPTGATNEKLFF	TGCAGTGCTAGTCCCACAGGTGCAACTAATGAAAAACTGTTTTTT
NA	NA	14	TRBV24-1	TRBJ2-2	CATSRTANTGELFF	TGTGCCACCAGCCGGACAGCGAACACCGGGGAGCTGTTTTTT
NA	NA	11	TRBV28	TRBJ1-2	CASGSEGHYTF	TGTGCCAGCGGTTCCGAGGGCCACTACACCTTC
NA	TRBD1	16	TRBV27	TRBJ1-2	CASSSSGTGGINGYTF	TGTGCCAGCAGTTCTTCCGGGACAGGGGGTATCAATGGCTACACCTTC
NA	NA	15	TRBV21-1	TRBJ1-1	CASSSGASHSMRAFF	TGTGCCAGCAGTTCAGGGGCCTCCCACTCAATGAGAGCTTTCTTT